This T cell receptor (beta chain) was captured in a study of T cell responses to AZD1222 COVID-19 vaccine. Study findings and constraints: Among AZD1222 vaccinees, only 5 to 7 were seropositive at baseline. Females made up more of the donors, who were largely white British, and clonal diversity may have come out too low. The study sampled repertoires only after the peak T cell response.

Produced via immunoSEQ multiplex PCR; TCRdb's table is partial and in-frame only. The data show roughly 140,000 clones, approximately 86% seen once. With respect to this clone: Its antigen remains unknown. In the same sample, other DNA sequences code for this CDR3.

Germline V gene sequence: CDR1 LGHNA, CDR2 YSLEER. The CDR3 consists of 15 residues. Trimming pared 4 bases from V and 1 base from J, leaving 12 bases between. This sample comprised peripheral blood, obtained after recovery from COVID-19. The source of this sequence is an adult who had recovered from COVID-19. The J gene is TRBJ2-3, the V gene TRBV4-3; D may be TRBD1 or TRBD2 (6 bases each). The CDR3 DNA is TGCGCCAGCAGCCTTCGGGGGCAGGGCACAGATACGCAGTATTTT. This sequence encodes CASSLRGQGTDTQYF.